A selection of T cell receptor beta chains follows, all from one sample in a study of blood T cell repertoires in COVID-19. Generated by immunoSEQ multiplex PCR, the TCRdb table keeps only in-frame clones and is missing some. This table has roughly 400,000 clones, approximately 87% appearing once. Sequencing used PBMCs or T cells enriched from blood (not recorded which). Receptors originate from a woman in her forties or fifties who had recovered from COVID-19. CDR3s include the opening cysteine and the closing phenylalanine or tryptophan. Fields, in order: clone size, CDR3 length, D gene, J gene, V gene, CDR3 protein, CDR3 DNA. A D gene is named only where the DNA matches it firmly. The size of a clone is reported for some rows only, either as once, few or many, or as a class for expanded clones.

clone size: NA; CDR3 length: 16; D gene: NA; J gene: TRBJ1-4; V gene: TRBV7-2; CDR3 protein: CASSPGVPSTNEKLFF; CDR3 DNA: TGTGCCAGCAGCCCCGGGGTCCCGTCAACTAATGAAAAACTGTTTTTT
clone size: NA; CDR3 length: 16; D gene: TRBD1; J gene: TRBJ2-3; V gene: TRBV7-3; CDR3 protein: CASSPGTVTSTDTQYF; CDR3 DNA: TGTGCCAGCAGCCCTGGGACAGTAACTAGCACAGATACGCAGTATTTT
clone size: NA; CDR3 length: 15; D gene: TRBD2; J gene: TRBJ2-1; V gene: TRBV4-2; CDR3 protein: CASSQPSGGVNEQFF; CDR3 DNA: TGTGCCAGCAGCCAGCCTAGCGGGGGGGTTAATGAGCAGTTCTTC
clone size: NA; CDR3 length: 13; D gene: NA; J gene: TRBJ1-5; V gene: TRBV10-3; CDR3 protein: CAICGGAGQPQHF; CDR3 DNA: TGTGCCATCTGCGGGGGGGCGGGTCAGCCCCAGCATTTT
clone size: NA; CDR3 length: 15; D gene: NA; J gene: TRBJ1-1; V gene: TRBV3-1/TRBV3-2; CDR3 protein: CASSPTVVGGTEAFF; CDR3 DNA: TGTGCCAGCAGCCCTACGGTGGTAGGCGGCACTGAAGCTTTCTTT
clone size: NA; CDR3 length: 17; D gene: TRBD1; J gene: TRBJ2-2; V gene: TRBV5-1; CDR3 protein: CASSYTGTGANTGELFF; CDR3 DNA: TGCGCCAGCAGCTACACCGGGACAGGGGCCAACACCGGGGAGCTGTTTTTT
clone size: few; CDR3 length: 14; D gene: TRBD2; J gene: TRBJ2-1; V gene: TRBV7-6; CDR3 protein: CASSPTAGGGEQFF; CDR3 DNA: TGTGCCAGCAGCCCGACAGCGGGGGGCGGTGAGCAGTTCTTC
clone size: NA; CDR3 length: 15; D gene: NA; J gene: TRBJ1-1; V gene: TRBV28; CDR3 protein: CASSLFTGESAEAFF; CDR3 DNA: TGTGCCAGCAGTTTATTCACCGGGGAGTCTGCTGAAGCTTTCTTT
clone size: NA; CDR3 length: 14; D gene: NA; J gene: TRBJ1-2; V gene: TRBV3-1/TRBV3-2; CDR3 protein: CASSQGGASQGYTF; CDR3 DNA: TGTGCCAGCAGCCAAGGGGGCGCGTCGCAGGGCTACACCTTC
clone size: few; CDR3 length: 14; D gene: TRBD1; J gene: TRBJ1-2; V gene: TRBV28; CDR3 protein: CASIQGGDPNGYTF; CDR3 DNA: TGTGCCAGTATTCAGGGGGGAGATCCAAATGGCTACACCTTC
clone size: NA; CDR3 length: 19; D gene: NA; J gene: TRBJ1-2; V gene: TRBV6-2/TRBV6-3; CDR3 protein: CASSNLLRTDTNLNYGYTF; CDR3 DNA: TGTGCCAGCAGTAACCTCCTTCGGACAGACACTAATCTTAACTATGGCTACACCTTC